The clone carrying this T cell receptor beta chain was seen only once. The data were obtained in a study of blood T cell repertoires in COVID-19. The junction had 8 bases not matched to a gene; V was cut back by 5 bases and J by 5 bases. This CDR3 has 16 amino acids. CDR1 is SGHTA, CDR2 FQGTGA, per germline. Assay used: immunoSEQ multiplex PCR; TCRdb lists only in-frame clones, some missing. The sample gives over 130,000 clones, 76% of which show up once; under 6% is in the top ten. The rearrangement links TRBV7-3 to TRBJ2-2; TRBD1 matches at 10 bases. The source of this sequence is a woman of 80 years or more with active or convalescent COVID-19. The source material was peripheral blood. The CDR3 DNA follows: TGTGCCAGCAGCCAACGACAGGGGGCTCGGACCGGGGAGCTGTTTTTT. Translation: CASSQRQGARTGELFF.